The 5 T cell receptor beta chains below were found in one sample sequenced in a study of blood T cell repertoires in COVID-19. Method: immunoSEQ multiplex PCR; TCRdb's copy keeps in-frame clones and lacks some. Of roughly 160,000 clones listed, around 87% are singletons. Material for sequencing was peripheral blood. Source of these receptors: a woman in her 70s with COVID-19, enrolled during active disease.

The chain employs TRBV23-1 and TRBJ1-1; the match to TRBD1 covers 7 bases. TRBV23-1 is designated an ORF whose function remains uncertain. The trim removed 4 bases at V and 3 bases at J, leaving 8 bases unmatched. The CDR3 consists of 15 residues. CDR3 residues: CASSLGGRGDTEAFF. The CDR3 DNA reads TGCGCCAGCAGTCTAGGGGGCCGAGGGGACACTGAAGCTTTCTTT.

The chain carries TRBV5-1 and TRBJ1-5; D not resolved. The CDR3 has 13 amino acids. V was clipped by 5 bases and J by 0 bases, with 6 bases between them. Germline values: CDR1 SGHRS, CDR2 YFSETQ. The CDR3 sequence: CASSTYSNQPQHF. DNA for the CDR3: TGCGCCAGCAGTACATATAGCAATCAGCCCCAGCATTTT.

This chain connects TRBV6-6 to TRBJ1-6; D unclear. The CDR3 contains 14 residues. Germline values: CDR1 MNHNY, CDR2 SVGAGI (reference sequence). Between the trimmed V and J ends, which lost 4 bases and 5 bases, there was a span of 9 bases. CDR3 DNA: TGTGCCAGCAGTTCCGGGAGCGATAATTCACCCCTCCACTTT. Translating it yields CASSSGSDNSPLHF.

The chain uses TRBV7-9 and TRBJ1-6, with TRBD1 matching over 8 bases. Trimming at V came to 5 bases and at J to 11 bases, leaving 8 bases not matched to a gene. Germline V gene data show CDR1 as SEHNR and CDR2 as FQNEAQ (reference sequence). The CDR3 runs 14 residues. CDR3: CASSAGQGSTPLHF. DNA for the CDR3: TGTGCCAGCAGCGCCGGACAGGGATCGACACCCCTCCACTTT.

The gene calls are TRBV5-1 and TRBJ1-2; 7 nucleotides agree with TRBD1. Germline V gene data show CDR1 as SGHRS and CDR2 as YFSETQ. The CDR3 totals 14 residues. V shed 2 bases, J shed 4 bases, and the junction held 5 bases outside the gene matches. CDR3 DNA sequence: TGCGCCAGCAGCTTCGAACAGGGGACCTATGGCTACACCTTC. It yields the protein CASSFEQGTYGYTF.